This T cell receptor (beta chain) was captured in a study of cytomegalovirus exposure and HLA in healthy donors. Vbeta (60) and Jbeta (13) primers were used in the PCR. Measured with immunoSEQ multiplex PCR; TCRdb has only the in-frame clones, and not every one. The sample carries about 150,000 clones, about 85% recorded once. The study's findings and limits: Cytomegalovirus status, reportedly, was diagnosed with high specificity and sensitivity by the classifier.

In regard to this clone: Its antigen is not known.

Donors had nominal health at sampling but likely had unrecorded immune exposures. This sequence originates from a woman between 18 and 29 years old in good health and CMV-seronegative. Sequenced sample: PBMCs.

The CDR3 DNA reads as TGTGCCAGCAGCTTAGGGAGCTTCCAAGAGACCCAGTACTTC. This encodes CASSLGSFQETQYF. The gene calls are TRBV5-5 and TRBJ2-5, with a weak D call TRBD2 (5 bases). V shed 2 bases and J shed 1 base, with 9 bases lying between them. The germline gives CDR1 SGHKS, CDR2 YYEKEE (reference sequence). This CDR3 has 14 amino acids.